This T cell receptor (beta chain) was recorded in a study of OX40 agonist ivuxolimab in advanced cancers. The CDR3 contains 15 residues. CDR1 is SEHNR, CDR2 FQNEAQ, per germline (reference sequence). Trimming removed 2 bases from V and 3 bases from J, with 13 bases in between. The assay was immunoSEQ multiplex PCR, and TCRdb's table has in-frame clones only and misses some. Of 30,000 to 40,000 clones in the sample, roughly 80% were seen once. The chain joins TRBV7-9 to TRBJ1-2; D remains ambiguous. The clonotype was recovered from an adult with an advanced solid tumor such as melanoma, head and neck, liver or kidney cancer. Sequences were derived from CD4+ or CD8+ T cells sorted from blood, sampled in a trial of the OX40 agonist ivuxolimab. CDR3 sequence: CASSLLGLIDYGYTF. CDR3 in DNA: TGTGCCAGCAGCTTACTGGGTTTAATAGACTATGGCTACACCTTC.